The following is a TCR beta chain sequence with its context. The clone's antigen remains unknown. Base qualities were left out, and no much larger clone turns up one base away. The receptor library was made with the immunoSEQ multiplex PCR assay. For the multiplex PCR, a mixture combining 60 forward primers for TCR Vbeta segments and 13 reverse primers for TCR Jbeta segments was used. The CDR3 region of rearranged TCR beta genes was amplified from genomic DNA with a multiplex PCR assay. Amplified TCR beta libraries were sequenced as 87-base-pair reads on the Illumina HiSeq System. In the source study's methods: Across the 500 to 750 repertoires, a later analysis counted around 80 million unique TCR beta chains, around 11 million of which were shared by at least two donors. Raw reads were error-corrected and collapsed into unique sequences by a nearest-neighbor algorithm in which closely related sequences were merged to remove PCR and sequencing errors. To assign V, D and J gene segments, CDR3 sequences were aligned to IMGT reference sequences. Each retained sequence needed at least a six-nucleotide match to both a V gene segment and a J gene segment. A rearrangement was called productive if the CDR3 had no stop codons and remained in frame with V and J, and every other rearrangement was called non-productive. Following IMGT convention, CDR3 was defined as the stretch from the second conserved V-encoded cysteine up to the conserved J-encoded phenylalanine. The earlier analysis of about 610 of the donors excluded any sequence lacking an unambiguous match to a single V gene segment. In an earlier analysis of 450 to 700 of the donors, V segments were called functional above 56.7% productive rearrangements and were called segregating when the between-donor standard deviation exceeded 5%. A statistical classification framework was built for diagnosing cytomegalovirus status from the catalog of TCR beta chain sequences. In a later analysis, TCR nucleotide sequences were compared against IMGT/GENE-DB human TR gene sequences so that V and J genes could be assigned. The TCRdist pipeline was used in a later analysis to assign CDR3 sequences and most-parsimonious VDJ recombination scenarios. In a later analysis, each TCR beta chain was defined by its CDR3 amino acid sequence together with its V-gene family, and reads lacking a unique V-gene family were excluded. As a way to deal with suspected cross-contamination and a sequencing artifact, a later analysis dropped roughly 620 nucleotide sequences that were highly shared and had low generation probability. A later analysis calculated a clonal expansion index for each public chain from normalized within-repertoire ranks of inferred template counts. A later analysis computed generation probabilities with a VDJ recombination model fitted to out-of-frame rearrangements, and checked the results against IGoR. In a later analysis, hypergeometric tests were used to score TCR-TCR, TCR-HLA and TCR-CMV co-occurrence, with a repertoire-size bias correction applied to TCR pairs. False discovery rates were estimated in a later analysis by permuting HLA or CMV assignments 20 times. In a later analysis, co-occurring TCRs were grouped using DBSCAN, and TCRdist sequence similarity was added for clustering within HLA-allele-positive subsets. Co-occurrence clustering excluded repertoires with fewer than 30,000 or more than 120,000 public chains, plus five with anomalous nucleotide sharing. TCRdb retrieved this table from immuneACCESS and kept in-frame rearrangements only. Not all clones are present; in checked studies, unresolved V genes account for under half, and no reason is known for the remainder. V, J and clone size reflect that table, while D and trimming were determined from the DNA. The sample table records roughly 4,500 clones; more than 65% of these occur just once. The ten top clones hold approximately 5.8% of the sample.

These data originate in a study of cytomegalovirus exposure and HLA in healthy donors (dated by TCRdb to the late 2010s). In the study overall: An earlier analysis of several hundred of the donors reported about 300 Gb of sequence data and 95 million to 120 million unique TCR beta sequences obtained from 180 million or so T cells. Roughly 300 gigabases of sequencing data and 91 million or so unique TCR sequences made up an early release that covered nearly 650 HLA-typed donors. The genetic ancestry cluster associated with self-reported Caucasian donors included roughly four fifths of the roughly 380 genotyped donors. The aim of the study was to test whether cataloging public T cell receptors could identify signatures of past pathogen exposure. The study profiled the T cell repertoires of approximately 700 subjects by immunosequencing and related them to cytomegalovirus serostatus. A separate validation cohort of 90 to 150 different subjects was used in addition to the roughly 640-subject first cohort. To predict cytomegalovirus infection status, the study combined high-throughput TCR immunosequencing, statistical association of individual TCRs with disease status, and machine learning. To study patterns of TCR occurrence, a later analysis re-analyzed previously published TCR beta repertoires from under 750 donors and added high-resolution HLA genotyping. The later analysis used no new phenotypic data to find candidate immune exposures, relying instead on TCR beta sequences and their occurrence across donors. An earlier analysis of fewer than 700 of the donors applied high-throughput TCR beta sequencing to assess whether each TCR beta V gene segment acted as functional or pseudogenic. Donor age, sex, ethnicity and CMV serostatus were compiled alongside the repertoire data. A later genetic analysis used genome-wide SNP genotypes for about three fifths of the 666 donors, treating that subset as a discovery cohort. Every repertoire in the discovery cohort had been generated on one and the same sequencing platform. Class I and class II HLA loci were covered by the typing at four-digit resolution. Typing coverage varied by locus: about 620-630 donors for A, B, C, DRB1 and DQB1; approximately 500 for DQA1; 600 to 610 for DPA1; under 490 for DPB1. Because of strong linkage in the cohort, four to six DR-DQ haplotypes were treated as single units for association and clustering. Among about 370 genotyped donors of the cohort, an average of about 220,000 unique TCR beta nucleotide sequences was sequenced per donor, of which approximately 18% were non-productive. Broad study findings and their caveats: A later analysis reported that several top co-occurrence clusters appeared linked to parvovirus B19, influenza, CMV and Epstein-Barr virus. In a later genetic analysis, fewer N-insertions in productive TCRs were reported among donors in an Asian-associated ancestry cluster than the roughly 700-donor mean. In an earlier analysis of some 640 of the donors, most TCR beta V segments were observed in productive rearrangements about 87% or about 30% of the time, broadly matching IMGT annotations. A later analysis found that TCR association rates varied across HLA loci, with DRB1 alleles showing the most associated TCRs and HLA-C alleles the fewest. A cluster of highly shared sequence variants was judged likely to be a technical artifact of the sequencing pipeline. In a later analysis, most CMV-associated TCR beta chains were found to appear HLA-restricted, with HLA associations seemingly driven largely by CMV exposure. According to the authors, the approach could potentially be generalized to other disease states and immunological phenotypes. Compared with equally common non-associated chains, HLA-associated TCR beta chains in a later analysis were more clonally expanded and had lower generation probabilities. The study listed 164 TCR beta chains as associated with cytomegalovirus. Because the 87-base-pair reads could not distinguish some IMGT-functional V segments, including TRBV6-2 and TRBV6-3, those segments were excluded. A later genetic analysis associated a missense DCLRE1C variant with V-gene and J-gene trimming of TCR beta chains, and an independent cohort replicated the association. A few of the identified cytomegalovirus-associated TCR beta chains were confirmed in vitro to be specific for cytomegalovirus antigens. Cytomegalovirus status was reported to be diagnosed by the classifier with high specificity and sensitivity in both the original and validation cohorts. A further reported finding was that TCR beta sequences accurately predicted the HLA-A and HLA-B alleles for most subjects in the first cohort. Approximately 16 rarely observed V segments, including chromosome 9 orphons, were excluded from the earlier analysis of several hundred of the donors because counts were too low. Correlated functional status among segregating V segments might be attributable to linkage disequilibrium, but an unknown experimental factor could not be ruled out. In a later analysis, 16,951 TCR beta sequences were associated with specific HLA alleles at a false discovery rate of 0.05. The cohort was sequenced for TCR beta chains only, and without alpha or paired-chain data the features that could be detected were limited. Assigning TCR associations to individual alleles was difficult when HLA alleles, especially DR and DQ, strongly co-occurred. While some public TCRs were present in many individuals, most TCR sequences turned up only very rarely across donors. For the cohort, immune exposure information was limited to CMV serostatus. The presence/absence analyses assumed that sequencing depth was roughly uniform across donors, and that assumption may not be true. HLA typing was unavailable for some donors at each locus, so association tests used only the typed subset.

The cohort comprised some 730 healthy bone marrow donors. At the time of sampling, every cohort member was nominally healthy, though immune exposures that went unrecorded were likely present. The donor tested CMV seropositive, placing the donor among the 289 seropositive members of the cohort. A peripheral blood sample was collected from each donor, and TCR beta sequencing was performed on peripheral blood mononuclear cells. The Qiagen DNeasy Blood Extraction Kit was used to extract genomic DNA from the blood cell samples. The CDR3 measures 13 amino acids from cysteine to phenylalanine. Of all the DNA, just the CDR3 is kept, 39 bases in frame from base 1. For CDR1 and CDR2, the germline V gene (reference sequence) lists LNHNV and YYDKDF. V is clipped by 5 bases and J by 1 base, and the sequence between their germline boundaries is 8 bases long.

This receptor was identified in a woman in her thirties or forties in good health and CMV-seropositive. The sequencing sample was made of PBMCs. The chain joins TRBV15 to TRBJ1-1; the D gene identity is not certain. The CDR3 corresponds to CATSPEWNTEAFF. The sequenced DNA: TGTGCCACCAGCCCCGAGTGGAACACTGAAGCTTTCTTT.